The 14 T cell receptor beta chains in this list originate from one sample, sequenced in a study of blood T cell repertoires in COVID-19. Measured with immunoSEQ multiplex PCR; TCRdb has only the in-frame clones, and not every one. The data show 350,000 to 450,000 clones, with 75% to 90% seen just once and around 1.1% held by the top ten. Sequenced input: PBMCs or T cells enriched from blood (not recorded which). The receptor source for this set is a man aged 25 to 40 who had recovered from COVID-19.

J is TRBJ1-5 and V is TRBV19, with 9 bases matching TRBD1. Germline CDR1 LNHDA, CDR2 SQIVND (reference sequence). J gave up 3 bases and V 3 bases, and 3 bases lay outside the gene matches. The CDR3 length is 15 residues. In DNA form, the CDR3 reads TGTGCCAGTAGTATGGGGACAGGGAACAATCAGCCCCAGCATTTT. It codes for CASSMGTGNNQPQHF.

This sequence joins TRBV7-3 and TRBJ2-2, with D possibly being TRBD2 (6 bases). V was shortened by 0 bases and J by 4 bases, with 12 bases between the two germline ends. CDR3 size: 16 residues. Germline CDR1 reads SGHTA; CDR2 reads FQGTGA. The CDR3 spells CASSLTLATGTGELFF. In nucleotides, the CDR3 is TGTGCCAGCAGCTTAACACTAGCCACGGGCACCGGGGAGCTGTTTTTT. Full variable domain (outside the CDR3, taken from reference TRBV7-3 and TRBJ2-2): GAGVSQTPSNKVTEKGKYVELRCDPISGHTALYWYRQSLGQGPEFLIYFQGTGAADDSGLPNDRFFAVRPEGSVSTLKIQRTERGDSAVYLCASSLTLATGTGELFFGEGSRLTVL.

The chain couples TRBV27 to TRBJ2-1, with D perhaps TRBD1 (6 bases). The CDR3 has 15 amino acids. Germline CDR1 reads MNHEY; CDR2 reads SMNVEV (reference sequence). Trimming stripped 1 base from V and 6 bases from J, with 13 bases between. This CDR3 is CASSLWGPVINEQFF. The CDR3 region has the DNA TGTGCCAGCAGTTTATGGGGGCCGGTAATCAATGAGCAGTTCTTC.

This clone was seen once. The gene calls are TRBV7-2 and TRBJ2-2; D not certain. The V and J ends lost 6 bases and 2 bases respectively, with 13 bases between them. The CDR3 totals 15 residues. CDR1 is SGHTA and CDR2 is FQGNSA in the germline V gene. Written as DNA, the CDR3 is TGTGCCAGCAGAAAACCCGGTACCAACACCGGGGAGCTGTTTTTT. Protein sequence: CASRKPGTNTGELFF.

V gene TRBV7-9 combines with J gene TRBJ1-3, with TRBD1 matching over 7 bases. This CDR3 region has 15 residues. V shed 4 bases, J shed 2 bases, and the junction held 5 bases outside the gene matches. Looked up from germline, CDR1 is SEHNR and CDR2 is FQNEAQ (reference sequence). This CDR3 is CASSSTGFAGNTIYF. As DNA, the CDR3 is TGTGCCAGCAGCTCGACAGGGTTTGCTGGAAACACCATATATTTT.

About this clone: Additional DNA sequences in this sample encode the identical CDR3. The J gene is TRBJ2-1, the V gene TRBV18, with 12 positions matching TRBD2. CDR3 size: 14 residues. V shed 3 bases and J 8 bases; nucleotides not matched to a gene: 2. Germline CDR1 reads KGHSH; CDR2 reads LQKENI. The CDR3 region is CASSPGLAGYEQFF. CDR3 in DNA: TGTGCCAGCTCACCTGGACTAGCGGGATATGAGCAGTTCTTC.

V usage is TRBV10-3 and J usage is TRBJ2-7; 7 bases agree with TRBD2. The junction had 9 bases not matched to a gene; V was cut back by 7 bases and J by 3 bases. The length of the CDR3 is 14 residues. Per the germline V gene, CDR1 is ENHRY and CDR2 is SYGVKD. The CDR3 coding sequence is TGTGCCATCACACGGGAGGCTGGGGTCTACGAGCAGTACTTC. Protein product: CAITREAGVYEQYF.

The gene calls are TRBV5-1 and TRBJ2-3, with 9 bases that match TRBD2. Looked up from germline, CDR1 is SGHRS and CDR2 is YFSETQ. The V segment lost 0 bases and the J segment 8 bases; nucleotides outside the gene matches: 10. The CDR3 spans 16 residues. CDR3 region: CASSLELAGGTGTQYF. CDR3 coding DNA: TGCGCCAGCAGCTTGGAACTAGCGGGTGGCACCGGTACGCAGTATTTT.

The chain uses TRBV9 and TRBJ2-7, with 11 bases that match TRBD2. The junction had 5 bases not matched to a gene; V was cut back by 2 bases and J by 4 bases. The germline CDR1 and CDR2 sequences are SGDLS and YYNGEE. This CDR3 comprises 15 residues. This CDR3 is CASSVGLAGWYEQYF. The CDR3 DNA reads TGTGCCAGCAGCGTTGGACTAGCGGGTTGGTACGAGCAGTACTTC.

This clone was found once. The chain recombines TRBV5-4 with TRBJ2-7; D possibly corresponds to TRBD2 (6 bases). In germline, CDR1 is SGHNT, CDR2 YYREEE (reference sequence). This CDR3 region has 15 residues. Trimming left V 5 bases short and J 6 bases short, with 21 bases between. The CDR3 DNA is TGTGCCAGCAGTCGCGGTTGGCTAGCGAGTGGCGAGCAGTACTTC. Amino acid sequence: CASSRGWLASGEQYF.

This CDR3 is CASSQDREDGELFF. The CDR3 DNA reads as TGCGCCAGCAGTCAGGACAGAGAGGACGGGGAGCTGTTTTTT. The rearrangement joins TRBV5-1 to TRBJ2-2; weak D call: TRBD1 (6 bases). V lost 5 bases and J 7 bases, leaving 15 bases between the germline ends. This CDR3 is 14 amino acids long. The germline gives CDR1 SGHRS, CDR2 YFSETQ.

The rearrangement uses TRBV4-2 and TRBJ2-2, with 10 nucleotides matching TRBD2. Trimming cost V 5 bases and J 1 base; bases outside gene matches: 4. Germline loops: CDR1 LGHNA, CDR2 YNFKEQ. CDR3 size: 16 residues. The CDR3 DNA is TGTGCCAGCAGCTCGTGGACTAGCGGGAACACCGGGGAGCTGTTTTTT. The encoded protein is CASSSWTSGNTGELFF.

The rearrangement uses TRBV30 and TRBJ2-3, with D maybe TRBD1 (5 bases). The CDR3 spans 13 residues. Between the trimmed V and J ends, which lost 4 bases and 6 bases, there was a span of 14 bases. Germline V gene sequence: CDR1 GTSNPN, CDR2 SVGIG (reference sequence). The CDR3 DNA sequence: TGTGCCTGGAACGTAGGGGTCGGGGATACGCAGTATTTT. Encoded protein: CAWNVGVGDTQYF.

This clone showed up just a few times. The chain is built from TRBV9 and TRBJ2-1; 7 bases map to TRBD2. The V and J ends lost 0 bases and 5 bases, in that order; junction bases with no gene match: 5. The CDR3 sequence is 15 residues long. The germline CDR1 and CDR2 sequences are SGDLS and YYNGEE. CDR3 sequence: CASSVAASGDNEQFF. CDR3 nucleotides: TGTGCCAGCAGCGTAGCGGCTAGCGGAGACAATGAGCAGTTCTTC.